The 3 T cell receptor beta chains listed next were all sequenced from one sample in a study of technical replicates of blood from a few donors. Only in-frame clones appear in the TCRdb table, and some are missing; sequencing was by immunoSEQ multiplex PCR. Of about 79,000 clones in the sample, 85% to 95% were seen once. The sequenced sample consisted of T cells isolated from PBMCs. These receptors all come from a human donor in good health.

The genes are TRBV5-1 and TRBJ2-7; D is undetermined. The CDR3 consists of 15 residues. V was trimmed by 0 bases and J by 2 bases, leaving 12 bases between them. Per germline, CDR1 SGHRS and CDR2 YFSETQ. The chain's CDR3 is CASSLDSPLTYEQYF. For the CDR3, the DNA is TGCGCCAGCAGCTTGGATTCACCACTTACCTACGAGCAGTACTTC.

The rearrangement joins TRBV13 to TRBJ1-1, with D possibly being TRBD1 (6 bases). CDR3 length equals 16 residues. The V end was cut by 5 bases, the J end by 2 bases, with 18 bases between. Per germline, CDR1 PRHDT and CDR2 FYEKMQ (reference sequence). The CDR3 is CASSHREQGFNTEAFF. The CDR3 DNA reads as TGTGCCAGCAGCCACCGAGAACAGGGTTTTAACACTGAAGCTTTCTTT.

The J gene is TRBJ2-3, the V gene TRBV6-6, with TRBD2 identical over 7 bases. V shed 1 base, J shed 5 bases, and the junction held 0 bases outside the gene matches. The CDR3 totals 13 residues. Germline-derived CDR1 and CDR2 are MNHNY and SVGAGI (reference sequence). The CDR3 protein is CASSYWGGDTQYF. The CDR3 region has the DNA TGTGCCAGCAGTTACTGGGGGGGAGATACGCAGTATTTT.